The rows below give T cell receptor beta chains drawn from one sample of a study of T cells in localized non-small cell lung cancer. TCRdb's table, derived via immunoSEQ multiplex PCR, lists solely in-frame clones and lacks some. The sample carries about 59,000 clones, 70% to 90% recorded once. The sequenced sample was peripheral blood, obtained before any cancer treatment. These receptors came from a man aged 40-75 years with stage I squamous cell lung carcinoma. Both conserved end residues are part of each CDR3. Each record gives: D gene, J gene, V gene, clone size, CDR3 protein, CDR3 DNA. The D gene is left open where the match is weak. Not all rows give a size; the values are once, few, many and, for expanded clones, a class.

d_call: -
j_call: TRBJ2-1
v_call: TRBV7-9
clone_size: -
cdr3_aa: CASSRTEYNEQFF
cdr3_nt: TGTGCCAGCAGTCGAACAGAATACAATGAGCAGTTCTTC

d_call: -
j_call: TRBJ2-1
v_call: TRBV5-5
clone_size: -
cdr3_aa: CASSLSRSYNEQFF
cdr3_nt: TGTGCCAGCAGCTTAAGTAGGTCCTACAATGAGCAGTTCTTC

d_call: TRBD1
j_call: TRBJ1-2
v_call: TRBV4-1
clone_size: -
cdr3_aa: CASSPRTGGNYGYTF
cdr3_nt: TGCGCCAGCAGCCCCCGGACAGGGGGCAACTATGGCTACACCTTC

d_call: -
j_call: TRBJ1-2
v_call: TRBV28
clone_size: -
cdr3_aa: CASSLGAVNYGYTF
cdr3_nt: TGTGCCAGCAGTTTGGGGGCCGTTAACTATGGCTACACCTTC

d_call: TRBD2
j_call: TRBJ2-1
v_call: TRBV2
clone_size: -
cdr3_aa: CASNLAGAQFF
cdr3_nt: TGTGCCAGCAACCTGGCGGGAGCCCAGTTCTTC

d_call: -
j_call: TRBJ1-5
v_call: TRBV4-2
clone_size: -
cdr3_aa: CASSKGQGRFQPQHF
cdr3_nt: TGTGCCAGCAGTAAGGGGCAGGGTCGTTTTCAGCCCCAGCATTTT

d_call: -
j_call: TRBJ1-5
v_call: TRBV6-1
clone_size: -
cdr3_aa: CASSELQRYQPQHF
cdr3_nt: TGTGCCAGCAGTGAATTACAGAGATATCAGCCCCAGCATTTT

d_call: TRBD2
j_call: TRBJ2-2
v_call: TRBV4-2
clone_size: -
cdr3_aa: CASSQDDSAGATGELFF
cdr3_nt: TGTGCCAGCAGCCAAGATGATAGCGCGGGAGCGACCGGGGAGCTGTTTTTT

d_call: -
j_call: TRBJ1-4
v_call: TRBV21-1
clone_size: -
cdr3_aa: CASSVRYVATNEKLFF
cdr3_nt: TGTGCCAGCAGCGTCCGGTATGTTGCAACTAATGAAAAACTGTTTTTT

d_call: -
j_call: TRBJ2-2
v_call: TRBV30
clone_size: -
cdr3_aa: CAWSVRQVNTGELFF
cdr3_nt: TGTGCCTGGAGTGTGAGACAGGTGAACACCGGGGAGCTGTTTTTT

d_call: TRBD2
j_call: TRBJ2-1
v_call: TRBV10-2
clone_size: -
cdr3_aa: CASRELAGVGNEQFF
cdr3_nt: TGCGCCAGCAGGGAACTAGCGGGAGTTGGGAATGAGCAGTTCTTC

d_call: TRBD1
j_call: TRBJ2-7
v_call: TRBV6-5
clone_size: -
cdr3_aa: CASMDRGNAAYEQYF
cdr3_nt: TGTGCCAGCATGGACAGGGGCAATGCTGCCTACGAGCAGTACTTC

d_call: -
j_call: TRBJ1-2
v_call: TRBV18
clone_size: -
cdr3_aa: CASSPNPGTLRGGYTF
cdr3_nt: TGTGCCAGCTCCCCCAACCCGGGGACACTTAGGGGAGGCTACACCTTC

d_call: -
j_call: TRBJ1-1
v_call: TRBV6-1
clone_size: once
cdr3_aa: CASSELGTEAFF
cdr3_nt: TGTGCCAGCAGTGAACTGGGGACTGAAGCTTTCTTT

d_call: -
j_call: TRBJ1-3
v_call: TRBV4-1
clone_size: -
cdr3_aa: CASSQGGWRDGNTIYF
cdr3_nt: TGCGCCAGCAGCCAAGGGGGATGGAGGGATGGAAACACCATATATTTT

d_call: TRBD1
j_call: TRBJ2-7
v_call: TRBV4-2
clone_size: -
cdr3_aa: CASSPRQGDGYEQYF
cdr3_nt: TGTGCCAGCAGCCCAAGACAGGGCGACGGATACGAGCAGTACTTC

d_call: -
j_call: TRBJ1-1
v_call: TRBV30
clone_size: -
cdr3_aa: CAWSVSRETEAFF
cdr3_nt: TGTGCCTGGAGTGTTAGCCGTGAAACTGAAGCTTTCTTT

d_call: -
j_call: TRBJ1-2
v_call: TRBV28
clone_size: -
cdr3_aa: CASSPGINYGYTF
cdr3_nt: TGTGCCAGCAGCCCAGGGATTAACTATGGCTACACCTTC

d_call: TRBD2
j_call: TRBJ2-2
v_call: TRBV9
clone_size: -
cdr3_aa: CASSRLAGMNTGELFF
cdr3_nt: TGTGCCAGCAGCAGACTAGCGGGTATGAACACCGGGGAGCTGTTTTTT

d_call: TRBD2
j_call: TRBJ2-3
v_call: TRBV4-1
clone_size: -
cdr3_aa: CASSLLAGTDTQYF
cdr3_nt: TGCGCCAGCAGCTTACTAGCGGGCACAGATACGCAGTATTTT

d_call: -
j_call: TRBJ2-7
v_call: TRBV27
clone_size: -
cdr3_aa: CASSSSRRPDVEQYF
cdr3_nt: TGTGCCAGCAGTTCGTCCCGGCGGCCGGATGTCGAGCAGTACTTC

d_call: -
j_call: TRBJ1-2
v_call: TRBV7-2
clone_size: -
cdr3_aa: CASSFKANYGYTF
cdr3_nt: TGTGCCAGCAGCTTTAAAGCTAACTATGGCTACACCTTC

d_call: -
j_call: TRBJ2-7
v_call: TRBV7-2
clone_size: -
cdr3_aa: CASRGNGEYEQYF
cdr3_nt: TGTGCCAGTAGGGGGAATGGGGAGTACGAGCAGTACTTC

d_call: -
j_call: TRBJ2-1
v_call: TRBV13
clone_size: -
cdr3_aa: CASSSYGGSYNEQFF
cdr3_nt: TGTGCCAGCAGCTCGTATGGGGGGTCCTACAATGAGCAGTTCTTC

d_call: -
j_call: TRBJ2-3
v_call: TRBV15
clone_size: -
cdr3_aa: CATSRDKGTDTQYF
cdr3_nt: TGTGCCACCAGCAGAGATAAGGGTACAGATACGCAGTATTTT

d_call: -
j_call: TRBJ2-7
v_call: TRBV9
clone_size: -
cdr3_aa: CASSAGQFPSYEQYF
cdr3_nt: TGTGCCAGCAGCGCAGGACAATTTCCCTCCTACGAGCAGTACTTC

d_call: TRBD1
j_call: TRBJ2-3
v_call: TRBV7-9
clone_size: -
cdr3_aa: CASRSGTGLDTQYF
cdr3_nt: TGTGCCAGCAGATCCGGGACAGGGCTAGATACGCAGTATTTT

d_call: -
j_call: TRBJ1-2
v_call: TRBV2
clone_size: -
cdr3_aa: CASSGLEYGYTF
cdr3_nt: TGTGCCAGCAGCGGACTGGAGTATGGCTACACCTTC

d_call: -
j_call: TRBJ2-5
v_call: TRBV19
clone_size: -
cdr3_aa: CASSTIPGQETQYF
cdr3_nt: TGTGCCAGTAGTACAATTCCCGGGCAAGAGACCCAGTACTTC

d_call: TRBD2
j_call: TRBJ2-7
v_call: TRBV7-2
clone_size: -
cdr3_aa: CASSLTSGRAGSYEQYF
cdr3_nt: TGTGCCAGCAGCTTAACTAGCGGGAGGGCGGGGTCCTACGAGCAGTACTTC

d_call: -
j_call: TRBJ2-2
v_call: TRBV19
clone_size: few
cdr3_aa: CASSHPQPLLYTGELFF
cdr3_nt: TGTGCCAGTAGCCATCCACAGCCCCTACTATACACCGGGGAGCTGTTTTTT

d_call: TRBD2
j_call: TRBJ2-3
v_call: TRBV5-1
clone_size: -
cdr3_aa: CASRRSGTWDTQYF
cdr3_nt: TGCGCCAGCAGGAGAAGCGGGACCTGGGATACGCAGTATTTT

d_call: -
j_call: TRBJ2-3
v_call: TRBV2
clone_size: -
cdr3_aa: CASNQGGMTDTQYF
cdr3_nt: TGTGCCAGCAACCAGGGGGGGATGACAGATACGCAGTATTTT

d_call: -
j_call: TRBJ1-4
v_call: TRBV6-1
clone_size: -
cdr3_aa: CASSNTGAPNEKLFF
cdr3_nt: TGTGCCAGCAGTAACACTGGGGCGCCTAATGAAAAACTGTTTTTT

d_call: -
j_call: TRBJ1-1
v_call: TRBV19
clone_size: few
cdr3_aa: CASSSTVNTEAFF
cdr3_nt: TGTGCCAGTAGTAGTACAGTGAACACTGAAGCTTTCTTT

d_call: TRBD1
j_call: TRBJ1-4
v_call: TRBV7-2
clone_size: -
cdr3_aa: CASSLSTGGNEKLFF
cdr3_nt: TGTGCCAGCAGCTTAAGCACAGGGGGGAATGAAAAACTGTTTTTT

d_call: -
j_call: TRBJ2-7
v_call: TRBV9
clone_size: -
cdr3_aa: CASSVDPIHYEQYF
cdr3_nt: TGTGCCAGCAGCGTAGATCCTATACACTACGAGCAGTACTTC

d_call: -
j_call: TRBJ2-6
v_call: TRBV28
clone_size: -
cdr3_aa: CARKTGLAGANVLTF
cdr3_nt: TGTGCCAGAAAGACAGGTTTAGCTGGGGCCAACGTCCTGACTTTC

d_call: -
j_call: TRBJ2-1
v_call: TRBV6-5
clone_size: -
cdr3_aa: CASSYDQGNNEQFF
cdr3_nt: TGTGCCAGCAGTTACGATCAGGGGAACAATGAGCAGTTCTTC

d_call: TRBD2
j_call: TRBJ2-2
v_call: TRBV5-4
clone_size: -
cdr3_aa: CASSRVGLAVNTGELFF
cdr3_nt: TGTGCCAGCAGCCGGGTCGGACTAGCGGTGAACACCGGGGAGCTGTTTTTT

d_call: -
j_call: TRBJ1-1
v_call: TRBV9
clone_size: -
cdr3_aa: CASGAGQRSGNTEAFF
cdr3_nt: TGTGCCAGCGGCGCAGGGCAAAGGTCGGGGAACACTGAAGCTTTCTTT

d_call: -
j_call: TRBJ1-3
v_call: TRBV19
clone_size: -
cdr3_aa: CASSSAGTGNTIYF
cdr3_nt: TGTGCCAGTAGTTCAGCAGGGACTGGAAACACCATATATTTT

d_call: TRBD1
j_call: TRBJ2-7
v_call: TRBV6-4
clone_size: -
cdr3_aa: CASRRDRDLSYEQYF
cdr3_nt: TGTGCCAGCAGAAGGGACAGGGACCTATCCTACGAGCAGTACTTC

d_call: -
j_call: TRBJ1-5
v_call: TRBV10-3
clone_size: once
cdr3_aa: CAISDPKGGEGNQPQHF
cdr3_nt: TGTGCCATCAGTGATCCTAAGGGGGGGGAGGGCAATCAGCCCCAGCATTTT

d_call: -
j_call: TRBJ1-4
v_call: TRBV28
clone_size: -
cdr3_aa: CASSFTNEKLFF
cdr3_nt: TGTGCCAGCAGTTTTACTAATGAAAAACTGTTTTTT

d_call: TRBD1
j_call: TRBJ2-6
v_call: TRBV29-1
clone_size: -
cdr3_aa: CSVVGGAAGANVLTF
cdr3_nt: TGCAGCGTTGTAGGGGGCGCGGCTGGGGCCAACGTCCTGACTTTC

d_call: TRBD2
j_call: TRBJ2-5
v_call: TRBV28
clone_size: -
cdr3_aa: CASSFLGTTQETQYF
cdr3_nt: TGTGCCAGCAGTTTCCTCGGGACTACCCAAGAGACCCAGTACTTC

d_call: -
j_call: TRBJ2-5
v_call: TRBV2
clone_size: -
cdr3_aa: CASSTDRWETQYF
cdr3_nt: TGTGCCAGCAGTACCGATAGATGGGAGACCCAGTACTTC

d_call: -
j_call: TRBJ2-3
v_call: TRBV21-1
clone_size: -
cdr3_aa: CASSRKEKISGRDTQYF
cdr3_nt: TGTGCCAGCAGCCGAAAGGAGAAGATTAGCGGGAGGGATACGCAGTATTTT

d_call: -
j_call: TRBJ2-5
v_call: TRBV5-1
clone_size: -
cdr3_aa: CASSLGHRQETQYF
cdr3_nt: TGCGCCAGCAGCTTGGGACATAGACAAGAGACCCAGTACTTC

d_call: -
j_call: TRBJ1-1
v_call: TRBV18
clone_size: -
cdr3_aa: CASSPAGHGVTEAFF
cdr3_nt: TGTGCCAGCTCACCTGCTGGTCACGGGGTCACTGAAGCTTTCTTT

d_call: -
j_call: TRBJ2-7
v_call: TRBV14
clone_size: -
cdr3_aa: CASSLGPQREQYF
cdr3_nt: TGTGCCAGCAGCCTGGGGCCACAACGGGAGCAGTACTTC

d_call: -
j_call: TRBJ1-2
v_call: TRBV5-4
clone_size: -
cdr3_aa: CASSLDFWGYGYTF
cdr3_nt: TGTGCCAGCAGCTTAGATTTCTGGGGGTATGGCTACACCTTC

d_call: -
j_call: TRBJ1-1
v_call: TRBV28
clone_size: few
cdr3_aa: CASTIFRGTEAFF
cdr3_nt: TGTGCCAGCACCATTTTTCGTGGGACTGAAGCTTTCTTT

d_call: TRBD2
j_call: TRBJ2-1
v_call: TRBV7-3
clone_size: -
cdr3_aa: CASSPAGSGSGRNEQFF
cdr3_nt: TGTGCCAGCAGCCCCGCGGGTAGCGGGAGTGGTCGGAATGAGCAGTTCTTC

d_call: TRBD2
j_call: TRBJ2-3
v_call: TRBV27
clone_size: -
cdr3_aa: CASSSRLAGTDTQYF
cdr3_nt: TGTGCCAGCAGTTCCCGACTAGCCGGCACAGATACGCAGTATTTT

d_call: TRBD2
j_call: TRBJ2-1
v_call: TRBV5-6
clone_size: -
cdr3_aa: CASSFQLAGGGDEQFF
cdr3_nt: TGTGCCAGCAGCTTTCAACTAGCGGGTGGAGGAGACGAGCAGTTCTTC